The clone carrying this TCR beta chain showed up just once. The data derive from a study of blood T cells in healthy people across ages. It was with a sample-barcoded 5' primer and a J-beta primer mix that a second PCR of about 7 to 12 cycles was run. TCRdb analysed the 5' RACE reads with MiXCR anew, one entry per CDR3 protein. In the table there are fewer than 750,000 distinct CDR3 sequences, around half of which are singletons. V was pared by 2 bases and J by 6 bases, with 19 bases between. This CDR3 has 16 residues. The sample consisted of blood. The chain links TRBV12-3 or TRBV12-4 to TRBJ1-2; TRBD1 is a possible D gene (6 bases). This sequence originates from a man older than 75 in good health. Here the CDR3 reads CASSLKGGRVADGYTF. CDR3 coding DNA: TGTGCCAGCAGTTTAAAGGGGGGCAGGGTAGCGGATGGCTACACCTTC.